The 4 T cell receptor beta chains below all came from one sample that was sequenced in a study of human T cells and chemical hapten exposure. MiXCR was run by TCRdb on the RACE reads, yielding one entry per CDR3 protein. This sample has 89,000 or so distinct CDR3 sequences, with 6.5% to 8% found just once. Time point indicated: patch test 2, 6 weeks after DPC sensitization. The treatment is: therapeutic diphenylcyclopropenone sensitization with weekly scalp DPC. The source was whole blood, collected in connection with sensitization to the hapten diphenylcyclopropenone (DPC). The receptors originated from a woman aged 25-40 years with alopecia areata. Some clones in this sample may be carry-over from other donors' samples.

The J gene is TRBJ1-5, the V gene TRBV10-3; D is possibly TRBD1 (5 bases). V lost 4 bases to trimming and J lost 4 bases, with 8 bases between them. The length of the CDR3 is 13 residues. Germline CDR1 reads ENHRY; CDR2 reads SYGVKD. Here the CDR3 reads CAISGQKNQPQHF. CDR3 DNA sequence: TGTGCCATCAGTGGACAGAAAAATCAGCCCCAGCATTTT.

Only a few counts were recorded for this clonotype. This chain joins TRBV29-1 and TRBJ2-1; 9 positions agree with TRBD1. V dropped 7 bases and J dropped 4; count of bases not matched to a gene: 14. CDR1 is SQVTM and CDR2 is ANQGSEA in the germline V gene. The CDR3 covers 16 residues. The CDR3 nucleotides are TGCAGCGGGCAACAGGGACAGGGCAATTTTTACAATGAGCAGTTCTTC. This sequence encodes CSGQQGQGNFYNEQFF.

This clonotype came up many times. This chain links TRBV7-9 with TRBJ1-4; D unclear. This CDR3 is 14 amino acids long. The germline V gene has CDR1 SEHNR and CDR2 FQNEAQ (reference sequence). Trimming left V 3 bases short and J 6 bases short, with 11 bases between. CDR3 amino acids: CASSLDAGYEKLFF. DNA of the CDR3: TGTGCCAGCAGCTTGGACGCTGGATATGAAAAACTGTTTTTT.

The sample holds many counts of this clonotype. The chain is built from TRBV29-1 and TRBJ2-1; the match to TRBD2 covers 10 bases. Germline CDR1 and CDR2: SQVTM and ANQGSEA. CDR3 length equals 14 residues. Trimming removed 4 bases from V and 3 bases from J; junction bases left unmatched: 3. The DNA for the CDR3 is TGCAGCGTTGGGCTAGCGGGGGTCTACAATGAGCAGTTCTTC. It is translated as CSVGLAGVYNEQFF.